These 3 T cell receptor beta chains share one sample of origin, sequenced in a study of blood T cell repertoires in COVID-19. The method was immunoSEQ multiplex PCR; TCRdb's version includes in-frame clones alone and lacks a portion of them. Among roughly 100,000 clones listed, approximately 80% were seen once. Sequences were obtained from peripheral blood. The receptors derive from a man older than 75 with COVID-19, enrolled during active disease.

This sequence joins TRBV5-1 and TRBJ1-1, with D hard to call. Germline V gives CDR1 SGHRS, CDR2 YFSETQ. V was pared by 0 bases and J by 1 base, with 13 bases between. The CDR3 length is 16 residues. The DNA of the CDR3 is TGCGCCAGCAGCTTGGCCCAGGCGGGGAGGAACACTGAAGCTTTCTTT. Protein: CASSLAQAGRNTEAFF.

The gene calls are TRBV6-5 and TRBJ1-1; TRBD1 might be the D (5 bases). V lost 6 bases and J lost 3, with 14 bases in between. CDR1 MNHEY and CDR2 SVGAGI come from the germline V gene. The CDR3 contains 14 residues. The CDR3 protein is CASRREQEDTEAFF. CDR3 sequence (DNA): TGTGCCAGCAGGCGGGAACAGGAAGACACTGAAGCTTTCTTT.

This clone came up once. The chain combines TRBV7-3 with TRBJ2-1, with a tentative D call TRBD2 (5 bases). Germline loops: CDR1 SGHTA, CDR2 FQGTGA. The V end lost 1 base, the J end lost 8 bases, and 6 bases lay between the germline ends. The CDR3 covers 12 residues. The CDR3 DNA sequence: TGTGCCAGCAGCTTAAACGGGGATGAGCAGTTCTTC. Its protein product is CASSLNGDEQFF.